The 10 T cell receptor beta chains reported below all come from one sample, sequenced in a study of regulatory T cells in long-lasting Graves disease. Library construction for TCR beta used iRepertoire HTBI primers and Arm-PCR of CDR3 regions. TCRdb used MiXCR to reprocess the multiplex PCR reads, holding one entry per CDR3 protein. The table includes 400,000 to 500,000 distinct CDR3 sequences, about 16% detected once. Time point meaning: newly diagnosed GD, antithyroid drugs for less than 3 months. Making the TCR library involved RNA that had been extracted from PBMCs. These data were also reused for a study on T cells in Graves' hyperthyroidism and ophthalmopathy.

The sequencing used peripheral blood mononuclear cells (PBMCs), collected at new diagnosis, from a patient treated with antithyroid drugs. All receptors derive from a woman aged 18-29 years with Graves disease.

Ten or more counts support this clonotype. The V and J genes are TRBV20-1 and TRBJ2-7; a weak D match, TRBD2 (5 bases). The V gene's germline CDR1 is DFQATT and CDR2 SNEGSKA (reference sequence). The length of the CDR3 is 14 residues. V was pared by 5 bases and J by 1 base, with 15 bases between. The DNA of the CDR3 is TGCAGTGCTGACGCGGGCCTCGAGTCCTACGAGCAGTACTTC. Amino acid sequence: CSADAGLESYEQYF.

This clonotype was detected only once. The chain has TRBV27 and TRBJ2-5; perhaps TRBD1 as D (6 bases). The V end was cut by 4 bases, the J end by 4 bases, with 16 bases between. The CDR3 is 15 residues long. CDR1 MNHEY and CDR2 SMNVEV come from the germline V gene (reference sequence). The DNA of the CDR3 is TGTGCCAGCAGTTCCCCGGGACAAGCGCCAGAGACCCAGTACTTC. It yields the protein CASSSPGQAPETQYF.

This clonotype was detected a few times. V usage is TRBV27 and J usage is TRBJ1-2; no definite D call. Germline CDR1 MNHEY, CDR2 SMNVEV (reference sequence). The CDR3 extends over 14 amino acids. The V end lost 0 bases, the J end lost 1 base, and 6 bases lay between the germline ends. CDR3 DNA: TGTGCCAGCAGTTTATCGGGGAGTAACTATGGCTACACCTTC. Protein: CASSLSGSNYGYTF.

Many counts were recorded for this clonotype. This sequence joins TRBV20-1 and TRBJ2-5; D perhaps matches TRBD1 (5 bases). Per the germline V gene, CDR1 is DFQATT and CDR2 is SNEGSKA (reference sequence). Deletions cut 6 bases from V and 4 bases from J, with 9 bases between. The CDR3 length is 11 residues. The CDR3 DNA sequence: TGCAGTGCGAACCAGGGAGAGACCCAGTACTTC. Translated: CSANQGETQYF.

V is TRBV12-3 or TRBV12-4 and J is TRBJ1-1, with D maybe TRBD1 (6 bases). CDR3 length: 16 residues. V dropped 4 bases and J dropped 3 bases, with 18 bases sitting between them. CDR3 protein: CASSSPQGFRDTEAFF. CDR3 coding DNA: TGTGCCAGCAGTTCTCCCCAGGGGTTTAGGGACACTGAAGCTTTCTTT.

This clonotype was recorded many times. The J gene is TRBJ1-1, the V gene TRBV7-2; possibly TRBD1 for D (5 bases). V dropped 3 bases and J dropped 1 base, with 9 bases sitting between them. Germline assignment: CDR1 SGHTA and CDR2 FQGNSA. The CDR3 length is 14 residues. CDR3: CASSFTGQNTEAFF. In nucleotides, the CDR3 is TGTGCCAGCAGCTTCACGGGGCAGAACACTGAAGCTTTCTTT.

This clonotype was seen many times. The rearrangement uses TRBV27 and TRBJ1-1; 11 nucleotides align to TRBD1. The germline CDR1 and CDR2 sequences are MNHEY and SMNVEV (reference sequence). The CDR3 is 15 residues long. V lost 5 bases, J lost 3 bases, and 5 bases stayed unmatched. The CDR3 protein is CASSVDRGPDTEAFF. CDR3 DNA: TGTGCCAGCAGTGTGGACAGGGGGCCGGACACTGAAGCTTTCTTT.

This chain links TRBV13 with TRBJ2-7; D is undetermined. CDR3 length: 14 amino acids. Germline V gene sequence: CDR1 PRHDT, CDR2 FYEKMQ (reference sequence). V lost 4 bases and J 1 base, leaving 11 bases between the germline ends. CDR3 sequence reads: CASSSWSDSYEQYF. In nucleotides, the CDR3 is TGTGCCAGCAGCTCGTGGTCAGATTCCTACGAGCAGTACTTC.

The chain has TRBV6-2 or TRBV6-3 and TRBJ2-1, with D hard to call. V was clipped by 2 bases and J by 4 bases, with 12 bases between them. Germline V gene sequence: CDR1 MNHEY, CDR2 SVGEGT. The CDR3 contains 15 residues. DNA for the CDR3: TGTGCCAGCAGTTACCCCAGACTCCGATACAATGAGCAGTTCTTC. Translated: CASSYPRLRYNEQFF.

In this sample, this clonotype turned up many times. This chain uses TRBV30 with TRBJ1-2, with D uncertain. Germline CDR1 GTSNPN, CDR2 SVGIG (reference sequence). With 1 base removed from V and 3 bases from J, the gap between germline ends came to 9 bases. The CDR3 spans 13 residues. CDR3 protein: CAWSDSHHYGYTF. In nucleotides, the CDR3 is TGTGCCTGGAGTGATAGCCACCACTATGGCTACACCTTC. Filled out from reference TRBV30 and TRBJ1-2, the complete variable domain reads SQTIHQWPATLVQPVGSPLSLECTVEGTSNPNLYWYRQAAGRGLQLLFYSVGIGQISSEVPQNLSASRPQDRQFILSSKKLLLSDSGFYLCAWSDSHHYGYTFGSGTRLTVV.